Reported below is one T cell receptor (beta chain). Clones were sequenced by immunoSEQ multiplex PCR, and TCRdb holds only the in-frame ones, with some missing. The sample contains approximately 210,000 clones, around nine tenths of which appear only once. V lost 5 bases, J lost 3 bases, and 14 bases lay in between. Germline-derived CDR1 and CDR2 are SGHVS and FNYEAQ. This CDR3 spans 15 amino acids. The sample belongs to a study of blood T cell repertoires in COVID-19. Source material: peripheral blood. J is TRBJ1-3 and V is TRBV7-6; the D gene is possibly TRBD1 (6 bases). This sequence originates from a man between 35 and 55 years old with acute or convalescent COVID-19. The CDR3 loop reads CASSPGQISGNTIYF. The CDR3 nucleotides are TGTGCCAGCAGCCCGGGACAAATAAGTGGAAACACCATATATTTT. Drawing the rest from reference TRBV7-6 and TRBJ1-3, the complete variable domain is GAGVSQSPRYKVTKRGQDVALRCDPISGHVSLYWYRQALGQGPEFLTYFNYEAQQDKSGLPNDRFSAERPEGSISTLTIQRTEQRDSAMYRCASSPGQISGNTIYFGEGSWLTVV.